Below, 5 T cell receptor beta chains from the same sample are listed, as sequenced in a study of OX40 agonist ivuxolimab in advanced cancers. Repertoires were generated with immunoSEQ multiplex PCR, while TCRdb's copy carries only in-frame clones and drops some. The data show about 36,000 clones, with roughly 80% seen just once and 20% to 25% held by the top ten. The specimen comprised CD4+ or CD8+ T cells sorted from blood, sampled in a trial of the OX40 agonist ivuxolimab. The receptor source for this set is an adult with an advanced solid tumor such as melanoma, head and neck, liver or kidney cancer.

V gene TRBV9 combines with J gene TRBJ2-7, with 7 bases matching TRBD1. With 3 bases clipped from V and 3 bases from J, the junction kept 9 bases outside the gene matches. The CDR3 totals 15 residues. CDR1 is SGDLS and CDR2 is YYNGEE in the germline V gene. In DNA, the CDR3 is TGTGCCAGCAGCGGAACAGGGGACCTCCTCTACGAGCAGTACTTC. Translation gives CASSGTGDLLYEQYF.

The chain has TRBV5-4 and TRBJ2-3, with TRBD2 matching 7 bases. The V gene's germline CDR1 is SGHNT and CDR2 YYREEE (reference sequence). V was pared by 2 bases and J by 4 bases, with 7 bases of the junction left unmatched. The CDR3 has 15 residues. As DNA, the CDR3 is TGTGCCAGCAGCTTTGGGGGGGGGAGCCCAGATACGCAGTATTTT. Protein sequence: CASSFGGGSPDTQYF.

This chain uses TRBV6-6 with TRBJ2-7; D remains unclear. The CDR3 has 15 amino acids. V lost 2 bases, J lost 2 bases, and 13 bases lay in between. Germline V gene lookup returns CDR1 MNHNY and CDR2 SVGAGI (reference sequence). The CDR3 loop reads CASSYLSAGPYEQYF. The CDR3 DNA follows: TGTGCCAGCAGTTACCTCAGTGCAGGTCCCTACGAGCAGTACTTC.

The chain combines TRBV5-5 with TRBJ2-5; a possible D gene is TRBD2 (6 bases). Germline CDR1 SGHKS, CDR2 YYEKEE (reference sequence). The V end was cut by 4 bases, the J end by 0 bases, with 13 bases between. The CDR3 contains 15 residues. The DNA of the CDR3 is TGTGCCAGCAGCCCGGGACTCCTGAACCAAGAGACCCAGTACTTC. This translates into CASSPGLLNQETQYF. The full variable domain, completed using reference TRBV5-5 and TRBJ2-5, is DAGVTQSPTHLIKTRGQQVTLRCSPISGHKSVSWYQQVLGQGPQFIFQYYEKEERGRGNFPDRFSARQFPNYSSELNVNALLLGDSALYLCASSPGLLNQETQYFGPGTRLLVL.

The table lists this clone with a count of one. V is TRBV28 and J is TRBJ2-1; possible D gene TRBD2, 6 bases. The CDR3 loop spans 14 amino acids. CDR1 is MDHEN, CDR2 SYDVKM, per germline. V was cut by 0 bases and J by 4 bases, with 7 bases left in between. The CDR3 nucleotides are TGTGCCAGCAGTTTATGGGGGGGTTACAATGAGCAGTTCTTC. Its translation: CASSLWGGYNEQFF.